This T cell receptor beta chain came from a study of blood T cell repertoires in COVID-19. V dropped 3 bases and J dropped 8; count of bases not matched to a gene: 6. The CDR3 contains 14 residues. Germline lookup yields CDR1 SGHNT and CDR2 YYREEE (reference sequence). Across fewer than 25 US areas, participants ranged in age from about 18 to 90 years. Only in-frame clones appear in the TCRdb table, and some are missing; sequencing was by immunoSEQ multiplex PCR. The table shows over 350,000 clones, with 88% occurring only once. The chain employs TRBV5-4 and TRBJ2-4; 9 bases match TRBD1. This clonotype originated in a woman in her twenties or thirties with acute COVID-19. Source material: PBMCs or T cells enriched from blood (not recorded which). CDR3 DNA: TGTGCCAGCAGCTCGGACAGGGGTAGTGACATTCAGTACTTC. Protein sequence: CASSSDRGSDIQYF.